The rows below give T cell receptor beta chains drawn from one sample of a study of T-cell memory formation after mild COVID-19. In TCRdb, the 5' RACE reads were re-called with MiXCR into one record per CDR3 protein. The sample has about 360,000 distinct CDR3 sequences; approximately 12% are singletons. The specimen sequenced was PBMCs or a T cell subset sorted from them (not recorded which). The receptors derive from a man aged 18 to 30 who had mild COVID-19 (a few samples of this study predate the infection). Cell type and time point are not known. The CDR3 runs from the conserved cysteine through the conserved F or W. The order of the fields is D gene, clone size, V gene, J gene, CDR3 protein, CDR3 DNA. D genes are given only for firm matches. Size values are once, few and many counts, or a class for expanded clones, and some rows have none.

>TRBD1|.|TRBV27|TRBJ1-5
CASSSVNQGAGNQPQHF
TGTGCCAGCAGTTCCGTAAACCAGGGGGCAGGTAATCAGCCCCAGCATTTT
>TRBD2|few|TRBV5-1|TRBJ2-3
CASSRGGRASTDTQYF
TGCGCCAGCAGCCGGGGGGGCAGGGCATCAACAGATACGCAGTATTTT
>TRBD2|many|TRBV12-3/TRBV12-4|TRBJ2-7
CASSLRTSAYEQYF
TGTGCCAGCAGTCTACGGACTAGCGCCTACGAGCAGTACTTC
>TRBD2|few|TRBV2|TRBJ2-3
CASSESGGGADTQYF
TGTGCCAGCAGTGAATCCGGCGGGGGGGCGGATACGCAGTATTTT
>.|.|TRBV10-2|TRBJ1-1
CASSVRNTEAFF
TGCGCCAGCAGTGTACGGAACACTGAAGCTTTCTTT
>.|few|TRBV7-2|TRBJ1-5
CASSSSGRGAQPQHF
TGTGCCAGCAGCTCCTCCGGGAGAGGGGCTCAGCCCCAGCATTTT
>TRBD2|many|TRBV6-5|TRBJ2-5
CASSPITSVEETQYF
TGTGCCAGCAGTCCTATCACTAGCGTAGAAGAGACCCAGTACTTC
>.|many|TRBV7-6|TRBJ2-3
CASSPPSQTDTQYF
TGTGCCAGCAGCCCCCCGTCCCAGACAGATACGCAGTATTTT
>.|.|TRBV7-6|TRBJ1-1
CASSLRGGEVMNTEAFF
TGTGCCAGCTCCCTCAGAGGCGGGGAGGTAATGAACACTGAAGCTTTCTTT
>.|.|TRBV9|TRBJ1-4
CASSVDPDGTTNEKLFF
TGTGCCAGCAGCGTAGATCCCGACGGCACAACTAATGAAAAACTGTTTTTT
>.|few|TRBV7-2|TRBJ2-3
CASSLTPGTDTQYF
TGTGCCAGCAGCTTAACCCCGGGCACAGATACGCAGTATTTT
>.|.|TRBV6-1|TRBJ1-3
CASSHTRVTGNTIYF
TGTGCCAGCAGTCACACGAGGGTGACTGGAAACACCATATATTTT
>.|few|TRBV6-2/TRBV6-3|TRBJ1-2
CASSQAYGYTF
TGTGCCAGCAGCCAGGCCTATGGCTACACCTTC
>.|.|TRBV5-1|TRBJ2-3
CASSLPARGATDTQYF
TGCGCCAGCAGCTTGCCGGCCCGGGGGGCCACAGATACGCAGTATTTT
>.|few|TRBV7-9|TRBJ1-1
CASSLETLNTEAFF
TGTGCCAGCAGCTTAGAAACTTTGAACACTGAAGCTTTCTTT
>.|.|TRBV19|TRBJ1-1
CASRLAAEAFF
TGTGCCAGTAGGTTGGCCGCTGAAGCTTTCTTT
>.|.|TRBV5-5|TRBJ2-5
CASSFAGPPGETQYF
TGTGCCAGCAGCTTCGCGGGGCCCCCGGGAGAGACCCAGTACTTC
>.|few|TRBV18|TRBJ2-3
CASSPMSVGTDTQYF
TGTGCCAGCTCACCTATGTCGGTGGGCACAGATACGCAGTATTTT
>.|.|TRBV7-6|TRBJ1-4
CASSGGLTNEKLFF
TGTGCCAGCAGCGGGGGGCTTACTAATGAAAAACTGTTTTTT
>.|.|TRBV4-3|TRBJ1-2
CASRGHGRGGYTF
TGCGCCAGCAGGGGACACGGAAGGGGTGGCTACACCTTC
>.|few|TRBV6-5|TRBJ1-2
CASSYSGRPYGYTF
TGTGCCAGCAGTTACTCGGGGCGCCCCTATGGCTACACCTTC
>.|.|TRBV5-1|TRBJ2-1
CASSPVGPPWDNEQFF
TGCGCCAGCAGCCCGGTAGGGCCACCCTGGGACAATGAGCAGTTCTTC
>.|many|TRBV5-4|TRBJ2-5
CASSLVPGVETQYF
TGTGCCAGCAGCTTGGTCCCAGGGGTAGAGACCCAGTACTTC
>.|.|TRBV5-1|TRBJ2-5
CASKGEETQYF
TGCGCCAGCAAAGGGGAAGAGACCCAGTACTTC
>TRBD2|many|TRBV4-1|TRBJ2-1
CASSQASGGKGGEQFF
TGCGCCAGCAGCCAAGCTAGCGGGGGGAAGGGTGGTGAGCAGTTCTTC
>TRBD1|few|TRBV10-3|TRBJ1-5
CAISGWTRGVSNQPQHF
TGTGCCATCAGTGGGTGGACCAGGGGGGTAAGCAATCAGCCCCAGCATTTT
>.|few|TRBV5-1|TRBJ1-1
CASSLDRTNTEAFF
TGCGCCAGCAGCTTGGACAGAACGAACACTGAAGCTTTCTTT
>.|.|TRBV7-2|TRBJ2-5
CASSLDLWGTQYF
TGTGCCAGCAGCCTTGACCTGTGGGGGACCCAGTACTTC
>TRBD1|.|TRBV20-1|TRBJ1-1
CSASDEDRGAEAFF
TGCAGTGCATCCGACGAGGACAGGGGCGCTGAAGCTTTCTTT
>.|many|TRBV5-5|TRBJ2-1
CASSFGEQFF
TGTGCCAGCAGCTTTGGTGAGCAGTTCTTC
>.|.|TRBV30|TRBJ1-2
CAWSVMAGDAYGYTF
TGTGCCTGGAGTGTAATGGCAGGGGACGCCTATGGCTACACCTTC
>TRBD1|few|TRBV11-2|TRBJ2-3
CASSFTGGLETDTQYF
TGTGCCAGCAGCTTTACAGGGGGCCTGGAAACAGATACGCAGTATTTT
>TRBD2|.|TRBV7-2|TRBJ2-2
CASSARLAGVAGELFF
TGTGCCAGCAGCGCCCGACTAGCGGGGGTCGCCGGGGAGCTGTTTTTT
>.|many|TRBV6-5|TRBJ2-2
CASTQGGSTGELFF
TGTGCCAGCACCCAGGGTGGGTCGACCGGGGAGCTGTTTTTT
>.|.|TRBV7-9|TRBJ2-1
CASSSSNNEQFF
TGTGCCAGCAGCTCGTCGAACAATGAGCAGTTCTTC
>TRBD1|many|TRBV12-3/TRBV12-4|TRBJ2-5
CASTQGALETQYF
TGTGCCAGCACCCAGGGGGCCTTAGAGACCCAGTACTTC
>.|few|TRBV7-2|TRBJ1-5
CASSLAGFFPNQPQHF
TGTGCCAGCAGCTTAGCAGGGTTTTTCCCGAATCAGCCCCAGCATTTT